The next 27 T cell receptor beta chains were all read from a single sample in a study of CD8+ T cells in alopecia areata. RNA, once extracted, was reverse transcribed into cDNA for use as the sequencing template. Data came from immunoSEQ multiplex PCR; TCRdb stores just in-frame clones and leaves some out. The table lists about 120,000 clones, approximately 53% of them singletons. Treatment meaning: oral pan-JAK inhibitor, 5-10 mg twice daily. Sequences were derived from CD4+ T cells sorted from blood, sampled at week 4, from a patient treated with tofacitinib. These TCRs come from a human donor with alopecia areata.

This clone was observed a few times. The chain recombines TRBV30 with TRBJ2-7; TRBD2 agrees at 9 bases. CDR1 GTSNPN and CDR2 SVGIG come from the germline V gene (reference sequence). The CDR3 loop spans 15 amino acids. The V segment lost 1 base and the J segment 2 bases; nucleotides outside the gene matches: 6. CDR3 DNA: TGTGCCTGGAGTGGGAAAAGCGGGGGGACCTACGAGCAGTACTTC. It codes for CAWSGKSGGTYEQYF.

This chain uses TRBV6-5 with TRBJ2-3; TRBD2 matches 9 bases. CDR3 length equals 16 residues. Germline V CDR1 and CDR2: MNHEY, SVGAGI. J was trimmed by 2 bases and V by 0 bases; bases with no gene match: 3. CDR3 DNA sequence: TGTGCCAGCAGTTACTCCCAGCGGGGGGCCACAGATACGCAGTATTTT. Its protein product is CASSYSQRGATDTQYF.

V usage is TRBV30 and J usage is TRBJ2-1; a weak D match, TRBD1 (5 bases). Germline assignment: CDR1 GTSNPN and CDR2 SVGIG (reference sequence). The CDR3 loop spans 12 amino acids. V lost 3 bases and J lost 7, with 10 bases in between. CDR3 nucleotides: TGTGCCTGGAGGGACATCGGAAATGAGCAGTTCTTC. It codes for CAWRDIGNEQFF.

The CDR3 sequence: CASITQQGLTDTQYF. The CDR3 nucleotides are TGTGCCAGTATTACTCAACAGGGCCTCACAGATACGCAGTATTTT. This chain links TRBV28 with TRBJ2-3; a weak D match, TRBD1 (6 bases). From germline, CDR1 is MDHEN and CDR2 SYDVKM. V lost 9 bases and J 2 bases, leaving 18 bases between the germline ends. The CDR3 is made up of 15 amino acids.

The rearrangement links TRBV5-4 to TRBJ2-2; D is unclear. The CDR3 totals 12 residues. Between the trimmed V and J ends, which lost 4 bases and 7 bases, there was a span of 8 bases. The germline CDR1 and CDR2 sequences are SGHNT and YYREEE (reference sequence). The CDR3 region has the DNA TGTGCCAGCAGCAGACCTCTCGGGGAGCTGTTTTTT. Its translation: CASSRPLGELFF.

This clone was observed a handful of times. CDR3 sequence (DNA): TGTGCCTGGAGCTACGCCCGCGAGCAGTACTTC. This encodes CAWSYAREQYF. The V call is TRBV30, the J call TRBJ2-7; D gene ambiguous. Germline lookup yields CDR1 GTSNPN and CDR2 SVGIG (reference sequence). The ends were cut back, 3 bases at V and 6 bases at J, with 9 bases in the middle. CDR3 length: 11 amino acids.

This chain connects TRBV11-2 to TRBJ1-1; D is uncertain. V shed 4 bases and J shed 7 bases, with 16 bases lying between them. The CDR3 extends over 14 amino acids. The V gene's germline CDR1 is SGHAT and CDR2 FQNNGV. The CDR3 loop is CASSSDLASGEAFF. As DNA, the CDR3 is TGTGCCAGCAGCTCAGACTTGGCTAGCGGTGAAGCTTTCTTT. The full variable domain, its missing parts supplied by reference TRBV11-2 and TRBJ1-1, is EAGVAQSPRYKIIEKRQSVAFWCNPISGHATLYWYQQILGQGPKLLIQFQNNGVVDDSQLPKDRFSAERLKGVDSTLKIQPAKLEDSAVYLCASSSDLASGEAFFGQGTRLTVV.

V gene TRBV9 combines with J gene TRBJ2-3; D is ambiguous. Germline lookup yields CDR1 SGDLS and CDR2 YYNGEE. V lost 3 bases and J lost 0, with 5 bases in between. The CDR3 spans 13 residues. The CDR3 nucleotides read TGTGCCAGCAGCGCACCTAGCACAGATACGCAGTATTTT. It translates to CASSAPSTDTQYF.

V gene TRBV7-2 combines with J gene TRBJ2-1; TRBD1 is a possible D gene (6 bases). Germline V gene data show CDR1 as SGHTA and CDR2 as FQGNSA. Trimming pared 6 bases from V and 7 bases from J, leaving 22 bases between. The CDR3 spans 16 residues. The CDR3 region is CASRPPGVAAINEQFF. CDR3 in DNA: TGTGCCAGCAGACCCCCAGGGGTAGCAGCAATAAATGAGCAGTTCTTC.

This clone was counted a single time. The chain employs TRBV29-1 and TRBJ2-5; TRBD2 aligns across 10 bases. V gave up 7 bases and J gave up 4 bases; unmatched junction bases: 9. CDR3 length: 14 residues. Germline V gene sequence: CDR1 SQVTM, CDR2 ANQGSEA. The DNA for the CDR3 is TGCAGCGCCCCTCTAGCGGGAGTTTCAGAGACCCAGTACTTC. This sequence encodes CSAPLAGVSETQYF.

The rearrangement joins TRBV27 to TRBJ1-2, with D uncertain. Trimming took 3 bases from V and 7 from J, leaving 15 bases between them. The germline CDR1 and CDR2 sequences are MNHEY and SMNVEV (reference sequence). CDR3 length: 14 residues. The CDR3 loop reads CASSLRGVWGGYTF. CDR3 coding DNA: TGTGCCAGCAGTTTGCGTGGGGTATGGGGTGGCTACACCTTC.

J is TRBJ2-7 and V is TRBV4-1; a possible D gene is TRBD2 (5 bases). The CDR3 spans 18 residues. Germline V gene sequence: CDR1 MGHRA, CDR2 YSYEKL. The V end lost 5 bases, the J end lost 2 bases, and 25 bases lay between the germline ends. The CDR3 here is CASSSKTTPLDCPYEQYF. For the CDR3, the DNA is TGCGCCAGCAGCTCAAAAACCACCCCCTTGGACTGCCCCTACGAGCAGTACTTC.

This chain uses TRBV6-5 with TRBJ2-7; D might be TRBD2 (6 bases). The CDR3 runs 13 residues. Germline CDR1 reads MNHEY; CDR2 reads SVGAGI. V was clipped by 6 bases and J by 9 bases, with 18 bases between them. CDR3 loop: CASSGSPLEVQYF. The CDR3 nucleotides read TGTGCCAGCAGCGGGAGTCCCCTTGAGGTGCAGTACTTC.

The chain recombines TRBV4-2 with TRBJ1-1, with D possibly matching TRBD1 (6 bases). This CDR3 is built from 15 residues. Germline V CDR1 and CDR2: LGHNA, YNFKEQ. V lost 4 bases to trimming and J lost 1 base, with 13 bases between them. CDR3 nucleotides: TGTGCCAGCAGCCCTTTGGGGGGCTGGAACACTGAAGCTTTCTTT. Protein product: CASSPLGGWNTEAFF.

The chain has TRBV18 and TRBJ2-5; D might be TRBD2 (6 bases). V was trimmed by 3 bases and J by 2 bases, leaving 10 bases between them. The length of the CDR3 is 14 residues. Germline V lookup: CDR1 KGHSH, CDR2 LQKENI. In DNA, the CDR3 is TGTGCCAGCTCACCGCCGACTAGGCAAGAGACCCAGTACTTC. Translation: CASSPPTRQETQYF.

The J gene is TRBJ1-1, the V gene TRBV11-2; D possibly corresponds to TRBD1 (5 bases). The V gene's germline CDR1 is SGHAT and CDR2 FQNNGV. V lost 7 bases and J lost 0, with 12 bases in between. The CDR3 covers 14 residues. The CDR3 spells CASTGGAMNTEAFF. DNA for the CDR3: TGTGCCAGCACCGGCGGGGCCATGAACACTGAAGCTTTCTTT.

This CDR3 is CASSSQNIGQNTEAFF. The CDR3 coding sequence is TGTGCCAGCAGCTCGCAGAATATAGGACAGAACACTGAAGCTTTCTTT. The chain employs TRBV7-9 and TRBJ1-1; TRBD1 is a possible D gene (5 bases). The CDR3 is 16 residues long. Germline V lookup: CDR1 SEHNR, CDR2 FQNEAQ (reference sequence). The V gene lost 4 bases and the J gene lost 1 base, with 16 bases spanning the gap.

This rearrangement joins TRBV9 to TRBJ2-1; tentative D call: TRBD1 (5 bases). The V and J ends lost 0 bases and 4 bases respectively, with 11 bases between them. Per germline, CDR1 SGDLS and CDR2 YYNGEE. This CDR3 spans 15 amino acids. The CDR3 nucleotides read TGTGCCAGCAGCGTAGAATCAGGGTCTTACAATGAGCAGTTCTTC. Protein sequence: CASSVESGSYNEQFF.

The rearrangement links TRBV27 to TRBJ1-1, with 10 bases aligning to TRBD1. Germline lookup yields CDR1 MNHEY and CDR2 SMNVEV (reference sequence). The CDR3 is 17 residues long. With 3 bases clipped from V and 6 bases from J, the junction kept 13 bases outside the gene matches. The CDR3 coding sequence is TGTGCCAGCAGTTTTCTAGGGTGGGGACAGGGGACCCCTGAAGCTTTCTTT. It is translated as CASSFLGWGQGTPEAFF.

V and J are TRBV29-1 and TRBJ2-7; TRBD1 agrees at 7 bases. From germline, CDR1 is SQVTM and CDR2 ANQGSEA. The CDR3 contains 13 residues. V dropped 4 bases and J dropped 3; count of bases not matched to a gene: 6. The CDR3 spells CSVGGRGNYEQYF. As DNA, the CDR3 is TGCAGCGTTGGAGGCAGGGGGAACTACGAGCAGTACTTC.

The chain links TRBV19 to TRBJ2-1; D might be TRBD1 (5 bases). CDR1 and CDR2 from the germline V gene are LNHDA and SQIVND (reference sequence). The V end was cut by 4 bases, the J end by 8 bases, with 18 bases between. The CDR3 extends over 15 amino acids. The CDR3 region has the DNA TGTGCCAGTAGTACCGACTCACTGAACAGGTATGAGCAGTTCTTC. Protein sequence: CASSTDSLNRYEQFF. The whole variable domain, filled in from reference TRBV19 and TRBJ2-1, reads DGGITQSPKYLFRKEGQNVTLSCEQNLNHDAMYWYRQDPGQGLRLIYYSQIVNDFQKGDIAEGYSVSREKKESFPLTVTSAQKNPTAFYLCASSTDSLNRYEQFFGPGTRLTVL.

The V gene is TRBV5-6, the J gene TRBJ2-7; 8 nucleotides agree with TRBD1. The V segment lost 4 bases and the J segment 9 bases; nucleotides outside the gene matches: 6. CDR1 SGHDT and CDR2 YYEEEE come from the germline V gene. This CDR3 region has 12 residues. The CDR3 spells CASSRQDRGQYF. DNA of the CDR3: TGTGCCAGCAGCAGGCAAGACAGGGGGCAGTACTTC.

This clone was recorded at least ten times. The chain joins TRBV29-1 to TRBJ1-1, with TRBD1 as a possible D gene (5 bases). The length of the CDR3 is 10 residues. Trimming left V 4 bases short and J 6 bases short, with 6 bases between. Per the germline V gene, CDR1 is SQVTM and CDR2 is ANQGSEA. In DNA, the CDR3 is TGCAGCGTTGGGGGGTCTGAAGCTTTCTTT. Protein: CSVGGSEAFF.

The chain couples TRBV14 to TRBJ2-1; TRBD1 might be the D (5 bases). Between the trimmed V and J ends, which lost 0 bases and 3 bases, there was a span of 12 bases. The CDR3 runs to 16 residues. Germline lookup yields CDR1 SGHDN and CDR2 FVKESK. The CDR3 region is CASSQEAGQDYNEQFF. CDR3 coding DNA: TGTGCCAGCAGCCAAGAAGCAGGGCAGGACTACAATGAGCAGTTCTTC.

V is TRBV30 and J is TRBJ2-1, with D unresolved. This CDR3 spans 13 amino acids. In germline, CDR1 is GTSNPN, CDR2 SVGIG (reference sequence). V was pared by 0 bases and J by 10 bases, with 13 bases between. The CDR3 region has the DNA TGTGCCTGGAGTGTTTCAAGCTCAACCGAGCAGTTCTTC. This gives the protein CAWSVSSSTEQFF.

This clone showed up just a few times. The V gene is TRBV2, the J gene TRBJ1-5, with D perhaps TRBD1 (5 bases). Trimming cost V 2 bases and J 4 bases, with 12 bases left between them. Germline V gives CDR1 SNHLY, CDR2 FYNNEI. The CDR3 contains 15 residues. CDR3 protein: CASSEWRGSNQPQHF. DNA of the CDR3: TGTGCCAGCAGTGAATGGCGGGGGTCAAATCAGCCCCAGCATTTT. The variable domain in full, completed from reference TRBV2 and TRBJ1-5, reads EPEVTQTPSHQVTQMGQEVILRCVPISNHLYFYWYRQILGQKVEFLVSFYNNEISEKSEIFDDQFSVERPDGSNFTLKIRSTKLEDSAMYFCASSEWRGSNQPQHFGDGTRLSIL.

The chain couples TRBV27 to TRBJ2-3, with 10 bases identical to TRBD1. Unmatched junction bases numbered 9, after V lost 0 bases and J lost 9 bases. Germline CDR1 is MNHEY and CDR2 is SMNVEV (reference sequence). The CDR3 contains 16 residues. CDR3 bases: TGTGCCAGCAGTTTATCTAGGGACAGGGGAAGGGCAACGCAGTATTTT. Translation: CASSLSRDRGRATQYF.